This is a list of T cell receptor beta chains from one sample in a study of neurological immune-mediated disorders. From the 5' RACE reads, TCRdb called clonotypes with MiXCR, one entry per CDR3 protein. The top ten clones hold about 5.2% of a sample with about 50,000 distinct CDR3 sequences, around a tenth of them seen once. The sample was PBMCs. The receptors were sampled from a man aged 70-80 years with HTLV-1-associated myelopathy (HAM/TSP). Each CDR3 is given with its conserved first and last residue. Each record gives: D gene, J gene, V gene, clone size, CDR3 protein, CDR3 DNA. D genes are given only for firm matches. The size field is filled for only some rows; it gives once, few, many or a size class.

d_call: TRBD2; j_call: TRBJ2-3; v_call: TRBV20-1; clone_size: many; cdr3_aa: CSARLAGGIPSTDTQYF; cdr3_nt: TGCAGTGCTAGATTAGCGGGAGGTATCCCTAGCACAGATACGCAGTATTTT
d_call: .; j_call: TRBJ2-6; v_call: TRBV5-6; clone_size: many; cdr3_aa: CASSLEIGGLGANVLTF; cdr3_nt: TGTGCCAGCAGCTTGGAGATCGGGGGGCTTGGGGCCAACGTCCTGACTTTC
d_call: .; j_call: TRBJ2-7; v_call: TRBV12-3/TRBV12-4; clone_size: many; cdr3_aa: CASSWGDIYEQYF; cdr3_nt: TGTGCCAGCAGCTGGGGGGATATCTACGAGCAGTACTTC
d_call: .; j_call: TRBJ2-6; v_call: TRBV5-1; clone_size: many; cdr3_aa: CASSFDSSGANVLTF; cdr3_nt: TGCGCCAGCAGTTTCGACAGCTCTGGGGCCAACGTCCTGACTTTC
d_call: TRBD1; j_call: TRBJ1-2; v_call: TRBV24-1; clone_size: many; cdr3_aa: CATSMTGLDGYTF; cdr3_nt: TGTGCCACCAGTATGACAGGGCTCGATGGCTACACCTTC
d_call: TRBD2; j_call: TRBJ2-5; v_call: TRBV20-1; clone_size: .; cdr3_aa: CSARDPLAGGQETQYF; cdr3_nt: TGCAGTGCTAGAGATCCACTAGCGGGGGGGCAAGAGACCCAGTACTTC
d_call: TRBD1; j_call: TRBJ2-3; v_call: TRBV5-6; clone_size: .; cdr3_aa: CASRRTGPDTQYF; cdr3_nt: TGTGCCAGCAGAAGGACAGGGCCCGATACGCAGTATTTT
d_call: .; j_call: TRBJ2-1; v_call: TRBV6-6; clone_size: many; cdr3_aa: CASRPGLTSSYNEQFF; cdr3_nt: TGTGCCAGCAGACCGGGACTTACCAGCTCCTACAATGAGCAGTTCTTC
d_call: TRBD1; j_call: TRBJ1-1; v_call: TRBV9; clone_size: many; cdr3_aa: CASSVEQGAYPLNTEAFF; cdr3_nt: TGTGCCAGCAGCGTAGAACAGGGGGCCTACCCCCTTAACACTGAAGCTTTCTTT
d_call: TRBD1; j_call: TRBJ2-6; v_call: TRBV6-5; clone_size: many; cdr3_aa: CASSPRDRAGANVLTF; cdr3_nt: TGTGCCAGCAGTCCCCGCGACAGGGCTGGGGCCAACGTCCTGACTTTC
d_call: .; j_call: TRBJ2-7; v_call: TRBV14; clone_size: many; cdr3_aa: CASSHRRGWNEQYF; cdr3_nt: TGTGCCAGCAGCCACCGGAGGGGTTGGAACGAGCAGTACTTC
d_call: .; j_call: TRBJ2-2; v_call: TRBV5-1; clone_size: many; cdr3_aa: CASSQQGKDTGELFF; cdr3_nt: TGCGCCAGCAGCCAACAGGGAAAGGACACCGGGGAGCTGTTTTTT
d_call: .; j_call: TRBJ2-7; v_call: TRBV7-2; clone_size: many; cdr3_aa: CASSSSTSSYEQYF; cdr3_nt: TGTGCCAGCAGCTCCTCGACTTCCTCCTACGAGCAGTACTTC
d_call: .; j_call: TRBJ2-7; v_call: TRBV24-1; clone_size: many; cdr3_aa: CATSDLHEQYF; cdr3_nt: TGTGCCACCAGTGATTTACACGAGCAGTACTTC
d_call: TRBD2; j_call: TRBJ2-5; v_call: TRBV20-1; clone_size: few; cdr3_aa: CSAIERERWETQYF; cdr3_nt: TGCAGTGCTATCGAGCGGGAAAGATGGGAGACCCAGTACTTC
d_call: .; j_call: TRBJ2-7; v_call: TRBV2; clone_size: many; cdr3_aa: CASSESHLRAYEQYF; cdr3_nt: TGTGCCAGCAGTGAATCTCATCTCAGGGCCTACGAGCAGTACTTC
d_call: .; j_call: TRBJ2-4; v_call: TRBV6-6; clone_size: .; cdr3_aa: CASFPGLSKNIQYF; cdr3_nt: TGTGCAAGCTTCCCCGGGCTCAGTAAAAACATTCAGTACTTC
d_call: .; j_call: TRBJ2-2; v_call: TRBV5-1; clone_size: many; cdr3_aa: CASSRGDTGELFF; cdr3_nt: TGCGCCAGCAGCCGCGGAGACACCGGGGAGCTGTTTTTT
d_call: .; j_call: TRBJ2-6; v_call: TRBV7-6; clone_size: many; cdr3_aa: CASSPIPSGANVLTF; cdr3_nt: TGTGCCAGCAGCCCAATTCCGTCTGGGGCCAACGTCCTGACTTTC
d_call: TRBD2; j_call: TRBJ2-3; v_call: TRBV5-5; clone_size: many; cdr3_aa: CASGKLAGAVDTQYF; cdr3_nt: TGTGCCAGCGGTAAACTAGCGGGAGCAGTGGATACGCAGTATTTT
d_call: .; j_call: TRBJ2-5; v_call: TRBV20-1; clone_size: many; cdr3_aa: CSAVNRLRETQYF; cdr3_nt: TGCAGTGCTGTTAACAGGCTCCGGGAGACCCAGTACTTC
d_call: .; j_call: TRBJ2-5; v_call: TRBV15; clone_size: many; cdr3_aa: CATSIDPQGTQYF; cdr3_nt: TGTGCCACCAGCATTGACCCGCAGGGGACCCAGTACTTC
d_call: .; j_call: TRBJ1-4; v_call: TRBV4-3; clone_size: many; cdr3_aa: CASSHRGYNEKLFF; cdr3_nt: TGCGCCAGCAGCCACAGAGGGTATAATGAAAAACTGTTTTTT
d_call: TRBD2; j_call: TRBJ2-7; v_call: TRBV28; clone_size: many; cdr3_aa: CASSLAGGPYEQYF; cdr3_nt: TGTGCCAGCAGTTTAGCGGGAGGGCCGTACGAGCAGTACTTC
d_call: .; j_call: TRBJ2-1; v_call: TRBV6-5; clone_size: medium-sized; cdr3_aa: CASSYSEQANNEQFF; cdr3_nt: TGTGCCAGCAGTTACTCGGAACAGGCCAACAATGAGCAGTTCTTC
d_call: .; j_call: TRBJ2-3; v_call: TRBV27; clone_size: few; cdr3_aa: CASSSLFRDSDTQYF; cdr3_nt: TGTGCCAGCAGTTCCCTATTCCGAGACTCAGATACGCAGTATTTT
d_call: TRBD2; j_call: TRBJ2-3; v_call: TRBV5-1; clone_size: many; cdr3_aa: CASGRDYPPDTQYF; cdr3_nt: TGCGCCAGCGGGAGGGATTATCCCCCAGATACGCAGTATTTT
d_call: .; j_call: TRBJ1-1; v_call: TRBV10-3; clone_size: many; cdr3_aa: CAIRDGNTEAFF; cdr3_nt: TGTGCCATCAGGGACGGGAACACTGAAGCTTTCTTT
d_call: .; j_call: TRBJ2-6; v_call: TRBV6-1; clone_size: many; cdr3_aa: CASSARLSGANVLTF; cdr3_nt: TGTGCCAGCAGTGCAAGACTCTCTGGGGCCAACGTCCTGACTTTC
d_call: .; j_call: TRBJ1-1; v_call: TRBV6-5; clone_size: many; cdr3_aa: CASSRPNTEAFF; cdr3_nt: TGTGCCAGCAGTCGTCCTAACACTGAAGCTTTCTTT
d_call: TRBD2; j_call: TRBJ2-7; v_call: TRBV3-1; clone_size: many; cdr3_aa: CASSQDGLAGRTYEQYF; cdr3_nt: TGTGCCAGCAGCCAAGACGGTCTAGCGGGGAGAACCTACGAGCAGTACTTC
d_call: TRBD1; j_call: TRBJ2-7; v_call: TRBV6-5; clone_size: many; cdr3_aa: CASSRDRVYEQYF; cdr3_nt: TGTGCCAGCAGTAGGGACAGGGTCTACGAGCAGTACTTC